This T cell receptor (beta chain) was retrieved from a study of blood T cell repertoires in COVID-19. Study as a whole: Samples representing acute and convalescent COVID-19 were sourced from the United States, Italy and Spain. T cells, B-cell-depleted T cells, or PBMCs provided the cDNA or gDNA that served as material.

The data were produced by immunoSEQ multiplex PCR, yet TCRdb's version contains in-frame clones alone and is incomplete. The data hold fewer than 80,000 clones, with 88% observed a single time. This clone was counted only a few times. Deletions cut 6 bases from V and 0 bases from J, with 12 bases between. The CDR3 is 15 residues long. From germline, CDR1 is LNHDA and CDR2 SQIVND (reference sequence). The chain joins TRBV19 to TRBJ1-5, with D maybe TRBD1 (6 bases). Sequenced material: peripheral blood. The TCR comes from a human donor in a cohort sampled during active COVID-19. The CDR3 protein is CASSVTGTSNQPQHF. The CDR3 nucleotides are TGTGCCAGTAGCGTGACAGGTACTAGCAATCAGCCCCAGCATTTT.